A single sample gave rise to the 17 T cell receptor beta chains below, sequenced in a study of T cells in Graves' hyperthyroidism and ophthalmopathy. From RNA transcripts, TCR beta CDR3 regions were amplified. First-round RT-PCR of the TCR CDR3 relied on the HTBI primer set. A single record per CDR3 protein comes from TCRdb applying MiXCR to the multiplex PCR reads. There are about 740,000 distinct CDR3 sequences in the sample; less than 15% occur only once, and 10% lies in the top ten. Sequenced material: blood. The receptor set was obtained from a woman aged 18-30 years with Graves' hyperthyroidism.

CDR3 sequence: CASSLAGLADYNEQFF. CDR3 sequence (DNA): TGTGCCAGCAGCTTAGCCGGGCTAGCGGACTACAATGAGCAGTTCTTC. The chain is built from TRBV7-8 and TRBJ2-1; 7 bases agree with TRBD2. With 0 bases clipped from V and 3 bases from J, the junction kept 5 bases outside the gene matches. CDR3 size: 16 residues. Per the germline V gene, CDR1 is SGHVS and CDR2 is FQNEAQ.

The rearrangement uses TRBV7-9 and TRBJ2-7; 7 positions match TRBD2. The CDR3 is 15 amino acids. V lost 5 bases, J lost 3 bases, and 10 bases stayed unmatched. Germline V gives CDR1 SEHNR, CDR2 FQNEAQ (reference sequence). In DNA, the CDR3 is TGTGCCAGCAGCCCGAGAGCGGGACGTGGCTACGAGCAGTACTTC. Its protein product is CASSPRAGRGYEQYF.

This clonotype appeared a few times. The chain couples TRBV7-9 to TRBJ2-1; D gene unclear. CDR1 and CDR2 from the germline V gene are SEHNR and FQNEAQ (reference sequence). There are 18 residues in the CDR3. V lost 4 bases to trimming and J lost 5 bases, with 24 bases between them. DNA for the CDR3: TGTGCCAGCAGCTCAGGTAGCCGCGCATCTTGGGCCAACAATGAGCAGTTCTTC. This sequence encodes CASSSGSRASWANNEQFF.

Only a few counts were recorded for this clonotype. The chain combines TRBV19 with TRBJ1-1; D is uncertain. Germline loops: CDR1 LNHDA, CDR2 SQIVND (reference sequence). The CDR3 totals 12 residues. Trimming removed 4 bases at V and 7 bases at J, with 10 bases between. The CDR3 loop reads CASSTGTLEAFF. The CDR3 region has the DNA TGTGCCAGTAGTACCGGAACACTTGAAGCTTTCTTT. The variable domain in full, with the rest retrieved from reference TRBV19 and TRBJ1-1, is DGGITQSPKYLFRKEGQNVTLSCEQNLNHDAMYWYRQDPGQGLRLIYYSQIVNDFQKGDIAEGYSVSREKKESFPLTVTSAQKNPTAFYLCASSTGTLEAFFGQGTRLTVV.

V gene TRBV27 combines with J gene TRBJ2-1, with no clear D. CDR3 length: 13 amino acids. Germline V lookup: CDR1 MNHEY, CDR2 SMNVEV (reference sequence). With 5 bases removed from V and 7 bases from J, the gap between germline ends came to 12 bases. DNA for the CDR3: TGTGCCAGCAGTGGACCCGGTGGGAATGAGCAGTTCTTC. This gives the protein CASSGPGGNEQFF.

The rearrangement uses TRBV12-3 or TRBV12-4 and TRBJ2-7; D not resolved. The CDR3 runs 12 residues. The V end lost 6 bases, the J end lost 6 bases, and 12 bases lay between the germline ends. The CDR3 coding sequence is TGTGCCAGCAGGGATCCATTTGTCGAGCAGTACTTC. The encoded protein is CASRDPFVEQYF.

On this clonotype itself: A single base separates this from a much larger clone, so it may be a read error. The chain couples TRBV30 to TRBJ2-5; D is tentatively TRBD1 or TRBD2 (6 bases each). The germline V and J ends were trimmed by 4 bases and 5 bases, with 11 bases remaining between them. The CDR3 consists of 12 residues. Germline V gene data show CDR1 as GTSNPN and CDR2 as SVGIG (reference sequence). CDR3 nucleotide sequence: TGTGCCTGGAATACAGGGAGGGAGACCCAGTACTTC. Its translation is CAWNTGRETQYF.

This clonotype showed up many times. V gene TRBV3-1 combines with J gene TRBJ1-3; D call uncertain. The CDR3 is 14 residues long. Trimming pared 2 bases from V and 6 bases from J, leaving 11 bases between. Germline lookup yields CDR1 LGHDT and CDR2 YNNKEL (reference sequence). Here the CDR3 reads CASSQQELVNTIYF. In nucleotides, the CDR3 is TGTGCCAGCAGCCAACAGGAACTCGTAAACACCATATATTTT.

This clonotype was observed at least ten times. This chain uses TRBV19 with TRBJ2-1, with 10 bases lining up with TRBD2. V trimming: 7 bases; J trimming: 1 base; junction bases outside the gene matches: 10. In germline, CDR1 is LNHDA, CDR2 SQIVND (reference sequence). This CDR3 has 17 amino acids. Here the CDR3 DNA reads TGTGCCAGTAAGCCCAGCGGGAGGGCCGTGTCCTACAATGAGCAGTTCTTC. This codes for CASKPSGRAVSYNEQFF.

The chain links TRBV2 to TRBJ2-1; the D gene could be TRBD1 or TRBD2 (7 bases each). Germline CDR1 is SNHLY and CDR2 is FYNNEI. The CDR3 loop spans 13 amino acids. The V gene lost 10 bases and the J gene lost 4 bases, with 14 bases spanning the gap. CDR3 region: CATGGDPYNEQFF. DNA for the CDR3: TGTGCCACAGGGGGGGACCCTTACAATGAGCAGTTCTTC.

This clonotype was found a few times. The gene calls are TRBV4-1 and TRBJ1-2, with unresolved D. The germline V gene has CDR1 MGHRA and CDR2 YSYEKL. V lost 0 bases to trimming and J lost 0 bases, with 8 bases between them. CDR3 length: 15 residues. CDR3 sequence (DNA): TGCGCCAGCAGCCAAGAGGCACGGTCTAACTATGGCTACACCTTC. It yields the protein CASSQEARSNYGYTF.

The V and J genes are TRBV6-2 or TRBV6-3 and TRBJ1-1, with 7 bases identical to TRBD1. The junction had 8 bases not matched to a gene; V was cut back by 6 bases and J by 7 bases. The CDR3 covers 13 residues. Germline CDR1 and CDR2: MNHEY and SVGEGT. This CDR3 is CASSEKGALEAFF. The CDR3 DNA reads as TGTGCCAGCAGCGAGAAGGGGGCTCTTGAAGCTTTCTTT.

In this sample, this clonotype turned up many times. The chain carries TRBV10-3 and TRBJ1-1; 9 bases are a match to TRBD1. CDR1 is ENHRY, CDR2 SYGVKD, per germline. The ends lost 8 bases at V and 4 bases at J; junction bases unmatched: 8. The CDR3 spans 14 residues. CDR3 loop: CAIRPGQGRTEAFF. CDR3 nucleotides: TGTGCCATCCGCCCGGGACAGGGTCGCACTGAAGCTTTCTTT.

The V gene is TRBV6-5, the J gene TRBJ2-7; weak D call: TRBD1 (6 bases). The length of the CDR3 is 13 residues. Germline CDR1 MNHEY, CDR2 SVGAGI. Between the trimmed V and J ends, which lost 5 bases and 6 bases, there was a span of 14 bases. The CDR3 here is CASSLQGLAEQYF. CDR3 coding DNA: TGTGCCAGCAGTCTACAGGGTTTGGCCGAGCAGTACTTC.

The chain uses TRBV4-3 and TRBJ2-1; a weak D match, TRBD2 (5 bases). Per germline, CDR1 LGHNA and CDR2 YSLEER. Trimming stripped 1 base from V and 6 bases from J, with 13 bases between. The CDR3 has 15 residues. The CDR3 reads CASSQGSGEGNEQFF. CDR3 bases: TGCGCCAGCAGCCAAGGAAGTGGCGAGGGCAATGAGCAGTTCTTC.

This clonotype occurred many times. V usage is TRBV10-3 and J usage is TRBJ2-1, with D possibly being TRBD2 (6 bases). The germline gives CDR1 ENHRY, CDR2 SYGVKD. V lost 8 bases and J lost 0, with 14 bases in between. The CDR3 is 15 residues long. The CDR3 region is CAIPLAGSSYNEQFF. Here the CDR3 DNA reads TGTGCCATCCCCCTCGCCGGGAGCTCCTACAATGAGCAGTTCTTC.

This clonotype was counted only a few times. The V and J genes are TRBV27 and TRBJ2-1; unclear D gene. Germline loops: CDR1 MNHEY, CDR2 SMNVEV (reference sequence). This CDR3 comprises 14 residues. The V end was cut by 6 bases, the J end by 7 bases, with 16 bases between. For the CDR3, the DNA is TGTGCCAGCAGCCACGTGACGGTAGCAAATGAGCAGTTCTTC. As protein: CASSHVTVANEQFF.